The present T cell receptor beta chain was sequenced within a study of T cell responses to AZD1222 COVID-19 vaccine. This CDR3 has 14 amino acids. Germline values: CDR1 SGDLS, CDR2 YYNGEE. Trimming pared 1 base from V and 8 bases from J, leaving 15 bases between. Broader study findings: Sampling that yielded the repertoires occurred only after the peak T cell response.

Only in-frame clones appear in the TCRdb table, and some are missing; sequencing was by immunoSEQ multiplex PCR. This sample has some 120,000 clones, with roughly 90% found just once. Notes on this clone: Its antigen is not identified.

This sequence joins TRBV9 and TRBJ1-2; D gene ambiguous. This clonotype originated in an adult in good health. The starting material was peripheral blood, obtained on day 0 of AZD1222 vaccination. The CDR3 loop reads CASSVTSAPYGYTF. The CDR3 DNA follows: TGTGCCAGCAGCGTAACCTCCGCTCCCTACGGCTACACCTTC.